The sequence of this T cell receptor (beta chain) was determined in a study of shared clonotypes between healthy human individuals (dated by TCRdb to 2020 to 2021). With respect to the entire study: Two women and a few men aged 18 to 49 years were included in the cohort. To increase sequencing depth and limit assay-specific biases, TCR repertoire library preparation and sequencing were carried out by different laboratories using diverse techniques. Each donor's leukapheresis produced roughly between roughly 0.85 and 9.5 billion PBMCs. Per donor, three plates each were used for CD4 naive and CD4 memory, two for CD8 naive, and one for CD8 memory. To estimate repertoire size and how much clonotypes are shared between individuals, the study performed deep sequencing of blood TCR repertoires from about five healthy adults. Overall results and qualifications from the work: Pairwise subsampling indicated that sequencing depth was expected to affect the degree of clonotype sharing among donors. Compared with non-shared clonotypes, the clonotypes found in all four sorted-subset donors had higher generation probabilities. Because the study included only a small number of donors, the genetic and exposure-history diversity represented was limited. Sharing across a handful of donors was observed for around 5% of naive CD4, over 3% of naive CD8, 2.3% of memory CD4, and 0.4% of memory CD8 clonotypes. Sampling was restricted to blood, and TCR repertoires in tissues likely differ from the TCR repertoires found in blood. Incomplete sequencing was indicated by rarefaction of sorted-subset datasets, despite the large sequencing depth. Naive subsets generally had larger estimated clonotype richness than memory subsets.

CD8 naive samples consisted of CD45RO-negative cells that were positively selected for CCR7, yielding a CD45RA+CCR7+ population without TemRA cells. Healthy HIV-negative adults with no recently reported acute infections or vaccinations were included as donors. Only Caucasian adults living in Nashville, Tennessee, USA were represented among the donors. Blood was obtained by leukapheresis, after which PBMCs were separated by Ficoll-Histopaque density gradient centrifugation and cryopreserved in liquid nitrogen vapor phase. Analytical flow cytometry was used to check the purity and quantity of each magnetically sorted T cell population. Genomic DNA was isolated from each sorted fraction and quantified by UV absorbance on a Nanodrop 2000c. The germline V gene (reference sequence) specifies MNHEY as CDR1 and SMNVEV as CDR2. Reading from cysteine to phenylalanine, the CDR3 counts 16 amino acids. The kept DNA is CDR3 alone, 48 bases in frame from the first base. V is pared back by 4 bases and J by 2 bases, with 15 bases lying between the germline termini.

Only one count was recorded for this clone. This receptor's antigen is unknown. No base qualities exist here, and no much larger clone lies one base off it. Using the deep immunoSEQ assay, multiplex PCR amplified TCR CDR3 regions from genomic DNA. For each cell subset, the extracted genomic DNA was distributed evenly across all wells of several immunoSEQ 96-well plates, and each plate served as one replicate. For sorted subsets, 200 to 250 ng of genomic DNA, equivalent to about 30,000 T cell genomes, went into each replicate PCR. Purified libraries were measured with a Qubit 3.0 fluorometer, size-checked on a Bioanalyzer 2100, and measured again with the KAPA Library Quantification kit. Every immunoSEQ 96-well plate was sequenced on a separate single-read 150-cycle Illumina NextSeq 550 flow cell. Under the source paper's analysis protocol: Because only junctional sequences without quality scores were contained in the immunoSEQ output, filtering matching that applied to full-length reads could not be performed. To assign V/J genes and CDR3, sequences were annotated using PyIR, a Python wrapper for IgBLAST v1.9, with IMGT germline references. Reads were filtered out if the reads had weak V/J assignments (E-value above 1e-6), no CDR3, stop codons, out-of-frame junctions, or ambiguous translated residues. V3J clonotypes were defined by identical inferred V gene, J gene, and CDR3 amino acid sequence. The percentage overlap between two repertoires was calculated by dividing the number of shared unique clonotypes by the size of the smaller repertoire. Richness of each repertoire was evaluated using RTK rarefaction, the Chao1 estimator, and Recon v2.1 estimates of unobserved clonotypes. Generation probabilities for all TCRbeta clonotypes obtained by the gDNA method from a handful of donors were computed using OLGA. TCRdb stores this immuneACCESS table with in-frame sequences only. Part of the clones is absent; in the studies checked, under half of the shortfall reflects unresolved V genes, and no reason is known for the rest. V and J calls and clone size are as listed in that table; D and trimming were resolved from the DNA. This sample lists some 740,000 clones; almost 95% were detected once. The ten largest make up approximately 25% of the sample.

The chain is encoded by TRBV27 joined to TRBJ2-1; the D gene is possibly TRBD2, with 5 bases matching. This receptor was identified in a man in his thirties or forties in good health. Sequencing input: naive CD8+ T cells sorted from blood. What the cell subset or site label conveys for this sample: CD45RA+CCR7+. The CDR3 loop reads CASSSYLAAAYNEQFF. In nucleotides, the sequence is TGTGCCAGCAGTTCATACCTAGCCGCAGCCTACAATGAGCAGTTCTTC.